This TCR beta chain was retrieved from a study of T cell clonotyping in hematopoietic cell transplantation. This table comes from immunoSEQ multiplex PCR, and its TCRdb copy is limited to in-frame clones, with some not included. The sample yields 4,500 to 6,500 clones, 70% to 85% seen once. This CDR3 comprises 13 residues. Germline assignment: CDR1 SQVTM and CDR2 ANQGSEA. Trimming removed 6 bases at V and 4 bases at J, with 16 bases between. The receptor was isolated from a male patient in his fifties or sixties who had an allogeneic stem cell transplant from an unrelated donor, so the T cells may come from the graft donor. Some clones in this sample may be carry-over from other donors' samples. This sample comprised PBMCs, obtained 100 days after allogeneic stem cell transplant. The chain is built from TRBV29-1 and TRBJ2-7; D is possibly TRBD2 (6 bases). In DNA, the CDR3 is TGCAGCGTGAGCGGAGGGGCCCTTTACGAGCAGTACTTC. It codes for CSVSGGALYEQYF.